The clone carrying this T cell receptor beta chain was observed a few times. What it binds is unknown. The junction departs from germline at one end; a sequencing error may be responsible. Per the germline V gene, CDR1 is LNHDA and CDR2 is SQIVND (reference sequence). The length of the CDR3 is 13 residues. The data were obtained in a study of T cells in Graves' hyperthyroidism and ophthalmopathy. Regarding the study as a whole: In the blood, most expanded thyroid clonotypes above 0.001 appeared as well.

The definition of stable Graves' hyperthyroidism was no ophthalmopathy progression within 18 months. Newly diagnosed hyperthyroidism, duration under 2 months, in patients aged 18 to 65. The TCR beta CDR3 regions underwent amplification using RNA transcripts as the source. The HTBI primer set served for first-round RT-PCR of the TCR CDR3. Via MiXCR, TCRdb re-called the multiplex PCR reads, giving one row per CDR3 protein. The sample shows a few hundred thousand distinct CDR3 sequences, 13% to 15% of them seen only once. Sequenced input: blood. The sequence derives from a woman aged 18-35 years with Graves' hyperthyroidism. V usage is TRBV19 and J usage is TRBJ2-1, with TRBD2 as a possible D gene (6 bases). The CDR3 DNA is TGTGCCAGTAGTAGCGGGAACGCTAATGAGCAGCTCTTC. It encodes CASSSGNANEQLF.